Listed below are T cell receptor beta chains from one sample, sequenced in a study of beta chain features in type 1 diabetes. The assay was immunoSEQ multiplex PCR, and TCRdb's table has in-frame clones only and misses some. The sample shows over 350,000 clones, about 16% of them seen only once. The sample was naive CD4+ T cells from blood. These receptors came from a woman aged 18 to 35 in good health. Both conserved end residues are part of each CDR3. A D gene is named only where the DNA matches it firmly. The size of a clone is reported for some rows only, either as once, few or many, or as a class for expanded clones.

j_call: TRBJ2-3
v_call: TRBV6-1
d_call: TRBD2
clone_size: NA
cdr3_nt: TGTGCCAGCAGTGAAAGGGTTAGCGGGAGCACAGATACGCAGTATTTT
cdr3_aa: CASSERVSGSTDTQYF

j_call: TRBJ2-5
v_call: TRBV5-4
d_call: NA
clone_size: NA
cdr3_nt: TGTGCCAGCAGCTTGTGGGCAGGGCGGCAAGAGACCCAGTACTTC
cdr3_aa: CASSLWAGRQETQYF

j_call: TRBJ2-7
v_call: TRBV7-2
d_call: TRBD1
clone_size: NA
cdr3_nt: TGTGCCAGCAGCCCGCGGACAGGGAACTACGAGCAGTACTTC
cdr3_aa: CASSPRTGNYEQYF

j_call: TRBJ2-3
v_call: TRBV27
d_call: NA
clone_size: NA
cdr3_nt: TGTGCCAGCAGTTCTCTAAGAGAGACGCAGTATTTT
cdr3_aa: CASSSLRETQYF

j_call: TRBJ2-7
v_call: TRBV30
d_call: NA
clone_size: once
cdr3_nt: TGTGCCTGGAGTGTCGCAGGGGCTTCACCTACCTACGAGCAGTACTTC
cdr3_aa: CAWSVAGASPTYEQYF

j_call: TRBJ2-5
v_call: TRBV14
d_call: NA
clone_size: NA
cdr3_nt: TGTGCCAGCAGCCAAGTTCGGGGATCAGGCAAAGAGACCCAGTACTTC
cdr3_aa: CASSQVRGSGKETQYF

j_call: TRBJ1-3
v_call: TRBV27
d_call: NA
clone_size: NA
cdr3_nt: TGTGCCAGCCTCAGCTCTGGAAACACCATATATTTT
cdr3_aa: CASLSSGNTIYF

j_call: TRBJ2-1
v_call: TRBV29-1
d_call: TRBD2
clone_size: NA
cdr3_nt: TGCAGCGTTCGGGTCGGGAGGGAAAATGAGCAGTTCTTC
cdr3_aa: CSVRVGRENEQFF

j_call: TRBJ2-7
v_call: TRBV5-6
d_call: NA
clone_size: few
cdr3_nt: TGTGCCAGCAGCTCCCGAGAGCGGGCGGGAGAGCAGTACTTC
cdr3_aa: CASSSRERAGEQYF

j_call: TRBJ2-3
v_call: TRBV27
d_call: TRBD1
clone_size: NA
cdr3_nt: TGTGCCAGCAGTTTAAGCCAGGGGGAAGATACGCAGTATTTT
cdr3_aa: CASSLSQGEDTQYF

j_call: TRBJ2-5
v_call: TRBV2
d_call: NA
clone_size: few
cdr3_nt: TGTGCCAGCAAACAGGACAGAGGCCAAGAGACCCAGTACTTC
cdr3_aa: CASKQDRGQETQYF

j_call: TRBJ2-1
v_call: TRBV12-5
d_call: TRBD2
clone_size: few
cdr3_nt: TGTGCTAGTGGTCGGACTAGCCATAGTGAGCAGTTCTTC
cdr3_aa: CASGRTSHSEQFF

j_call: TRBJ1-1
v_call: TRBV20-1
d_call: NA
clone_size: few
cdr3_nt: TGCAGTGCGCGTCTCGGCACTGAAGCTTTCTTT
cdr3_aa: CSARLGTEAFF

j_call: TRBJ2-7
v_call: TRBV28
d_call: TRBD2
clone_size: few
cdr3_nt: TGTGCCAGCAGTTTGTCGAGCGGGAGGTACGAGCAGTACTTC
cdr3_aa: CASSLSSGRYEQYF

j_call: TRBJ2-7
v_call: TRBV27
d_call: NA
clone_size: NA
cdr3_nt: TGTGCCAGCAGTACTTGGACAGCCCTCTACGAGCAGTACTTC
cdr3_aa: CASSTWTALYEQYF

j_call: TRBJ1-2
v_call: TRBV18
d_call: NA
clone_size: NA
cdr3_nt: TGTGCCAGCTCACGTTACACCTATGGCTACACCTTC
cdr3_aa: CASSRYTYGYTF

j_call: TRBJ2-3
v_call: TRBV27
d_call: NA
clone_size: few
cdr3_nt: TGTGCCAGCAGTTTCAGGTCTACGCAGTATTTT
cdr3_aa: CASSFRSTQYF

j_call: TRBJ1-2
v_call: TRBV5-4
d_call: NA
clone_size: few
cdr3_nt: TGTGCCAGCAGCTTGGGGCAGGGCGGCTATGGCTACACCTTC
cdr3_aa: CASSLGQGGYGYTF

j_call: TRBJ2-1
v_call: TRBV14
d_call: TRBD2
clone_size: NA
cdr3_nt: TGTGCCAGCAGCCCGTCTAGCGGGAGGGTTTACAATGAGCAGTTCTTC
cdr3_aa: CASSPSSGRVYNEQFF

j_call: TRBJ2-1
v_call: TRBV5-1
d_call: TRBD2
clone_size: few
cdr3_nt: TGCGCCAGCAGCATCTGGACTAGCGGGAGCAATGAGCAGTTCTTC
cdr3_aa: CASSIWTSGSNEQFF

j_call: TRBJ2-7
v_call: TRBV13
d_call: NA
clone_size: few
cdr3_nt: TGTGCCAGCAGCTTAATAGCTGGTCCAAGCTCCTACGAGCAGTACTTC
cdr3_aa: CASSLIAGPSSYEQYF

j_call: TRBJ1-1
v_call: TRBV18
d_call: NA
clone_size: few
cdr3_nt: TGTGCCAGCTCATCCTACGACAGGTCGAACACTGAAGCTTTCTTT
cdr3_aa: CASSSYDRSNTEAFF

j_call: TRBJ1-1
v_call: TRBV5-1
d_call: NA
clone_size: NA
cdr3_nt: TGCGCCAGCAGCTTAACAGGAGAGACTGAAGCTTTCTTT
cdr3_aa: CASSLTGETEAFF

j_call: TRBJ2-5
v_call: TRBV18
d_call: TRBD1
clone_size: NA
cdr3_nt: TGTGCCAGCTCACCAAACGAGGGACAGTATACCCAGTACTTC
cdr3_aa: CASSPNEGQYTQYF

j_call: TRBJ1-1
v_call: TRBV7-9
d_call: NA
clone_size: NA
cdr3_nt: TGTGCCAGCAGCCCGGGGGGGAACACTGAAGCTTTCTTT
cdr3_aa: CASSPGGNTEAFF

j_call: TRBJ2-5
v_call: TRBV7-9
d_call: NA
clone_size: few
cdr3_nt: TGTGCCAGCAGCTGGGATCGGGGGGCTCGGGAGACCCAGTACTTC
cdr3_aa: CASSWDRGARETQYF

j_call: TRBJ2-7
v_call: TRBV7-9
d_call: TRBD1
clone_size: NA
cdr3_nt: TGTGCCAGCAGCCCAACCGGGACAGGGAACAACGAGCAGTACTTC
cdr3_aa: CASSPTGTGNNEQYF

j_call: TRBJ1-2
v_call: TRBV7-2
d_call: NA
clone_size: few
cdr3_nt: TGTGCCAGCAGCTTCGAGAGGTACTATGGCTACACCTTC
cdr3_aa: CASSFERYYGYTF

j_call: TRBJ2-4
v_call: TRBV5-1
d_call: TRBD2
clone_size: few
cdr3_nt: TGCGCCAGCAGCGAGGAGCGGGGCATCGGCAAAAACATTCAGTACTTC
cdr3_aa: CASSEERGIGKNIQYF

j_call: TRBJ2-2
v_call: TRBV27
d_call: TRBD2
clone_size: NA
cdr3_nt: TGTGCCAGCAGTTTCATTTCGGGAGGAACCGGGGAGCTGTTTTTT
cdr3_aa: CASSFISGGTGELFF

j_call: TRBJ2-7
v_call: TRBV18
d_call: TRBD2
clone_size: few
cdr3_nt: TGTGCCAGCTCACCCGGGACTAGCGGGAACGAGCAGTACTTC
cdr3_aa: CASSPGTSGNEQYF

j_call: TRBJ2-1
v_call: TRBV2
d_call: NA
clone_size: few
cdr3_nt: TGTGCCAGCAGTGCGCCGGGGGATGCCTACAATGAGCAGTTCTTC
cdr3_aa: CASSAPGDAYNEQFF

j_call: TRBJ2-1
v_call: TRBV5-1
d_call: NA
clone_size: few
cdr3_nt: TGCGCCAGCAGCTTCGGGACTGAGTACAATGAGCAGTTCTTC
cdr3_aa: CASSFGTEYNEQFF

j_call: TRBJ1-2
v_call: TRBV25-1
d_call: TRBD1
clone_size: few
cdr3_nt: TGTGCCAGCAGTGACGGGACAGGGAGCTATGGCTACACCTTC
cdr3_aa: CASSDGTGSYGYTF

j_call: TRBJ2-1
v_call: TRBV6-5
d_call: TRBD2
clone_size: NA
cdr3_nt: TGTGCCAGCACCGGACTAGCGGGTTTCAATGAGCAGTTCTTC
cdr3_aa: CASTGLAGFNEQFF